The 4 T cell receptor beta chains in this list originate from one sample, sequenced in a study of T cells in women clearing cervical HPV infection. TCRdb's table, derived via immunoSEQ multiplex PCR, lists solely in-frame clones and lacks some. Recorded for this sample: 15,000 or so clones. What was sequenced was blood buffy coat. The receptors derive from a woman between 18 and 69 years old with a cervical HPV16 infection that either progressed to CIN3+ or cleared (not recorded which).

Turning to this clone: The CDR3 end is not reached by the read, which stops 3 residues before it; the germline J gene fills it in. The V and J genes are TRBV19 and TRBJ2-4, with 15 bases matching TRBD2. From germline, CDR1 is LNHDA and CDR2 SQIVND (reference sequence). Unmatched junction bases numbered 7, after V lost 5 bases and J lost 8 bases. The CDR3 consists of 16 residues. CDR3 amino acids: CASSLGLAGGPYIQYF. Incomplete CDR3 DNA: TGTGCCAGTAGTTTAGGACTAGCGGGAGGGCCGTACATT.

Notes on this clone: The read comes to an end 3 residues before the CDR3 does, leaving the germline J gene to fill in the end. The genes are TRBV12-3 or TRBV12-4 and TRBJ2-7; TRBD2 matches 7 bases. The CDR3 is 14 residues long. V shed 8 bases, J shed 1 base, and the junction held 8 bases outside the gene matches. Incomplete CDR3 DNA: TGTGCCAGCGCCCGGGACTACCATTCCTACGAG. Translation gives CASARDYHSYE. The whole CDR3 is CASARDYHSYEQYF.

As to this clone: With the read ending 3 residues before the CDR3 end, the germline J gene is used to fill in that end. The chain combines TRBV7-8 with TRBJ1-1; D is possibly TRBD1 (5 bases). CDR1 is SGHVS and CDR2 is FQNEAQ in the germline V gene. CDR3 length equals 17 residues. The CDR3 bases that were read are TGTGCCAGCAGCTTAGGGACGGGGGTGACCCACCTTACAAGG. This sequence encodes CASSLGTGVTHLTR. The complete CDR3 protein is CASSLGTGVTHLTRAFF.

Worth noting for this clone: One end of the junction varies from germline; a read error may be responsible. The read ends 3 residues early relative to the CDR3; the germline J gene fills the gap. This sample also contains other DNA sequences that code for the same CDR3. V is TRBV10-3 and J is TRBJ1-3; D might be TRBD1 (5 bases). CDR3 length equals 14 residues. CDR1 is ENHRY and CDR2 is SYGVKD in the germline V gene. The CDR3 is CARIGAHSGNTIYF. CDR3 DNA, as far as it was read: TGTGCCAGGATAGGGGCACACTCTGGAAACACA.